The source of this TCR beta chain is a study of CD8+CD57+ T cells in acquired aplastic anemia. The wider study: CD4+ and CD8+ cells, once sorted, gave DNA averaging approximately 3.4 ug.

CDR3 and TCR beta VDJ profiling relied on genomic DNA as the template. TCRdb itself ran the reads through MiXCR, one entry per CDR3 protein. This sample has 170,000 or so distinct CDR3 sequences, with roughly 65% found just once. CD8+CD57+ cell expansion, shown by flow cytometry, had occurred in the patients selected for sequencing. The CDR3 loop spans 15 amino acids. The ends lost 6 bases at V and 6 bases at J; junction bases unmatched: 15. Germline V gene sequence: CDR1 DFQATT, CDR2 SNEGSKA (reference sequence). The sample was sorted CD4+, CD8+, or CD8+CD57+ T cells (not recorded which) from PBMCs. The clonotype originates from a human donor with aplastic anemia. The chain joins TRBV20-1 to TRBJ2-7; the match to TRBD1 covers 9 bases. This CDR3 is CSAPGGGQGNPEQYF. The CDR3 bases are TGCAGTGCCCCTGGGGGGGGACAGGGTAATCCCGAGCAGTACTTC.